The 8 T cell receptor beta chains reported below all come from one sample, sequenced in a study of T cells in Graves' hyperthyroidism and ophthalmopathy (dated by TCRdb to about 2019). The protocol used for the library was multiplex PCR. The sequencer listed for this sample is Illumina HiSeq 2000. The TCR beta CDR3 regions were amplified from the RNA transcripts. The TCR CDR3 was subjected to a first round of RT-PCR using the HTBI primer set and the Qiagen OneStep RT-PCR kit. TCRdb passed the public sequencing reads through fastp at Q25 and MiXCR, retaining productive beta sequences. Duplicate CDR3 protein sequences are folded into a single record with the most common DNA and genes. The sample table holds fewer than 450,000 distinct CDR3 sequences, of which about a fifth were seen once. Over 35% of the sample rests with the top ten. Sequencing was done on a sample of blood. The origin of the receptors is a man aged 18 to 29 with Graves' ophthalmopathy.

Points on this clonotype: A single base separates this from a much larger clone, so it may be a read error. This sequence joins TRBV18 and TRBJ2-7; 8 nucleotides align to TRBD2. The CDR3 runs to 16 residues. Germline values: CDR1 KGHSH, CDR2 LQKENI. CDR3 loop: CAGSPPFGSGAGEQYF. CDR3 nucleotides: TGTGCCGGCTCACCACCGTTCGGTAGCGGGGCTGGAGAGCAGTACTTC.

This clonotype was seen at least ten times. The V gene is TRBV20-1, the J gene TRBJ2-3; 7 bases are a match to TRBD1. Germline V gene sequence: CDR1 DFQATT, CDR2 SNEGSKA (reference sequence). Trimming cost V 6 bases and J 0 bases; bases outside gene matches: 6. The CDR3 spans 14 residues. The CDR3 DNA sequence: TGCAGTGCCCGTCGGGACAGCAGCACAGATACGCAGTATTTT. It encodes CSARRDSSTDTQYF.

This clonotype was seen at least ten times. The chain has TRBV5-5 and TRBJ2-3; a possible D gene is TRBD2 (5 bases). Germline V gene lookup returns CDR1 SGHKS and CDR2 YYEKEE (reference sequence). The CDR3 runs to 15 residues. Deletions cut 4 bases from V and 0 bases from J, with 12 bases between. In nucleotides, the CDR3 is TGTGCCAGCAGCCTTGACCGGACTAGCACAGATACGCAGTATTTT. Its protein product is CASSLDRTSTDTQYF.

The chain couples TRBV10-2 to TRBJ1-6, with unresolved D. The length of the CDR3 is 15 residues. Germline CDR1 and CDR2: WSHSY and SAAADI. V lost 0 bases, J lost 7 bases, and 10 bases lay in between. CDR3 residues: CASSESMYGNSPLHF. CDR3 bases: TGCGCCAGCAGTGAGTCGATGTACGGCAATTCACCCCTCCACTTT.

This clonotype was seen ten or more times. This sequence joins TRBV12-3 or TRBV12-4 and TRBJ2-5; a possible D gene is TRBD2 (6 bases). The CDR3 length is 14 residues. V was shortened by 7 bases and J by 5 bases, with 17 bases between the two germline ends. Written as DNA, the CDR3 is TGTGCCAGCACCCCCTCCAGGACTACGGAGACCCAGTACTTC. Amino acids: CASTPSRTTETQYF.

This clonotype occurred many times. The rearrangement joins TRBV18 to TRBJ1-1; D uncertain. The germline CDR1 and CDR2 sequences are KGHSH and LQKENI. CDR3 size: 13 residues. Trimming stripped 4 bases from V and 6 bases from J, with 12 bases between. The CDR3 DNA sequence: TGTGCCAGCTCACTACTACAAACACCTGAAGCTTTCTTT. Translated: CASSLLQTPEAFF.

In its sample, this clonotype was seen many times. The chain has TRBV6-1 and TRBJ2-1, with D possibly being TRBD2 (6 bases). Trimming removed 10 bases from V and 0 bases from J, with 19 bases in between. The CDR3 runs to 16 residues. CDR1 and CDR2 (germline): MNHNS, SASEGT. The chain's CDR3 is CATIPIGGSSYNEQFF. The CDR3 DNA reads as TGTGCCACCATACCTATCGGGGGAAGCTCCTACAATGAGCAGTTCTTC.

In this sample, this clonotype turned up many times. The chain links TRBV6-1 to TRBJ2-7; TRBD1 might be the D (6 bases). The CDR3 contains 12 residues. Between the trimmed V and J ends, which lost 6 bases and 3 bases, there was a span of 9 bases. Germline loops: CDR1 MNHNS, CDR2 SASEGT. CDR3 DNA sequence: TGTGCCAGCAGCGACAGGCTCTACGAGCAGTACTTC. Amino acid sequence: CASSDRLYEQYF.